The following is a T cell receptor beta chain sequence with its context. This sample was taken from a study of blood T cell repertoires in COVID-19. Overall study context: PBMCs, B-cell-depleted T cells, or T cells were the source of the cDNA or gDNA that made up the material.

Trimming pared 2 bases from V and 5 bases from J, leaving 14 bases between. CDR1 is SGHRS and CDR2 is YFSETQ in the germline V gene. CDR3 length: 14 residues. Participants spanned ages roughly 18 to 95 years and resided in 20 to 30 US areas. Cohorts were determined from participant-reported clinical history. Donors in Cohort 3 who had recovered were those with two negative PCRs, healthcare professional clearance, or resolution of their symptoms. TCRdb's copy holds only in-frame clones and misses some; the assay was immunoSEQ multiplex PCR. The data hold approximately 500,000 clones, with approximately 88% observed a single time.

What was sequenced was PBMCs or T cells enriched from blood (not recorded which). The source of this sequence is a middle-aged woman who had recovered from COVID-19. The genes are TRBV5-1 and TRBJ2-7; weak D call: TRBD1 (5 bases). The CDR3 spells CASSFIGASNEQYF. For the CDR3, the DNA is TGCGCCAGCAGCTTTATAGGGGCGTCCAACGAGCAGTACTTC. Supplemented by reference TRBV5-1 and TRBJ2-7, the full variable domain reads KAGVTQTPRYLIKTRGQQVTLSCSPISGHRSVSWYQQTPGQGLQFLFEYFSETQRNKGNFPGRFSGRQFSNSRSEMNVSTLELGDSALYLCASSFIGASNEQYFGPGTRLTVT.